This T cell receptor (beta chain) was retrieved from a study of metastatic and nonmetastatic thyroid tumors. Across the whole study: Both malignant and benign thyroid patients supplied peripheral blood and tumor or nodule tissue samples, across which the repertoires of these patients were then compared. Findings and limits, study-wide: Within blood and tumor, benign nodules reportedly had significantly lower TCR beta diversity than malignant thyroid tumors did.

In the study's own analysis: A distant-metastasis classifier for papillary thyroid cancer was built using CDR3 differences across clinicopathological groups. From the PCR reads, TCRdb re-called clones with MiXCR. TCRdb, not the authors, supplied the V and J calls. The table includes around 16,000 clones, 25% detected once. Worth noting for this clone: Its antigen is not identified.

Germline trimming cut 5 bases from V and 2 bases from J; bases unmatched to any gene: 4. The CDR3 is made up of 15 amino acids. The entire patient cohort was treatment-naive prior to thyroid surgery. This TCR derives from a female donor with papillary thyroid cancer or a benign thyroid nodule (not recorded which). Some clones in this sample may be carry-over from other donors' samples. The V and J genes are TRBV12-3 or TRBV12-4 and TRBJ2-1, with TRBD1 matching over 9 bases. Sequencing was carried out using adjacent normal tissue. CDR3: CASSPGQGPYNEQFF. CDR3 DNA: TGTGCCAGCAGTCCGGGACAGGGTCCCTACAATGAGCAGTTCTTC.